This entry concerns a single TCR beta chain. These data come from a study of T cells in tuberculosis. Study context: Sequenced TCRs come from CD1B-GMM tetramer-binding T cells.

The V gene's germline CDR1 is LGHNA and CDR2 YNFKEQ. The CDR3 extends over 17 amino acids. V shed 0 bases and J shed 0 bases, with 9 bases lying between them. TCRdb's table, derived via immunoSEQ multiplex PCR, lists solely in-frame clones and lacks some. The table records approximately 100,000 clones, more than 75% of them present only once. Cells were sorted from thawed PBMC rested overnight and stained with GMM-loaded CD1B tetramer, viability dye and anti-CD3. The CD1B tetramers carried C32 glucose monomycolate purified from Rhodococcus equi. CD14-expressing monocytes were removed from PBMC before cryopreservation and sorting. Approximately 100,000 tetramer-negative cells were sorted from each donor.

Sequenced sample: CD1b-GMM tetramer-negative cells sorted from PBMCs. The chain is built from TRBV4-2 and TRBJ2-6; D unclear. The receptor's source is an adult woman with latent tuberculosis. The CDR3 DNA follows: TGTGCCAGCAGCCAAGAGGCATCCCACTCTGGGGCCAACGTCCTGACTTTC. It encodes CASSQEASHSGANVLTF.